Each of the 29 T cell receptor beta chains below was sequenced from the same sample in a study of blood T cell repertoires in COVID-19. The method was immunoSEQ multiplex PCR; TCRdb's version includes in-frame clones alone and lacks a portion of them. Found here are fewer than 200,000 clones, approximately 82% of them singletons; the top ten hold 22%. Material for sequencing was peripheral blood. Receptors originate from a woman older than 75 with acute or convalescent COVID-19.

V usage is TRBV29-1 and J usage is TRBJ1-2, with D unresolved. V shed 3 bases and J shed 0 bases, with 11 bases lying between them. The CDR3 loop spans 14 amino acids. The germline gives CDR1 SQVTM, CDR2 ANQGSEA. CDR3 nucleotides: TGCAGCGTTGATTTGCCGGTTTCTAACTATGGCTACACCTTC. This codes for CSVDLPVSNYGYTF.

In its sample, this clone is medium-sized. The rearrangement joins TRBV15 to TRBJ1-1, with 9 bases lining up with TRBD1. V lost 2 bases, J lost 2 bases, and 12 bases stayed unmatched. The CDR3 sequence is 18 residues long. Germline CDR1 is LNHNV and CDR2 is YYDKDF (reference sequence). The CDR3 DNA is TGTGCCACCAGCAGATTCCCGACAGGGGGTGGACGCAACACTGAAGCTTTCTTT. It specifies CATSRFPTGGGRNTEAFF.

This clone has just one count. This chain uses TRBV12-5 with TRBJ2-5; 16 bases align to TRBD2. Germline V gene data show CDR1 as LGHNT and CDR2 as FRNRAP. The CDR3 is 17 residues long. The V and J ends lost 6 bases and 5 bases, in that order; junction bases with no gene match: 9. This CDR3 is CASGRGLAGGPGETQYF. The CDR3 coding sequence is TGTGCTAGTGGCCGGGGACTAGCGGGAGGGCCAGGGGAGACCCAGTACTTC.

The chain couples TRBV7-9 to TRBJ2-7, with D tentatively TRBD1 (6 bases). The CDR3 loop spans 13 amino acids. V was trimmed by 6 bases and J by 2 bases, leaving 11 bases between them. Germline values: CDR1 SEHNR, CDR2 FQNEAQ (reference sequence). In nucleotides, the CDR3 is TGTGCCAGCAGTCTGACAGGAACCTACGAGCAGTACTTC. Residues: CASSLTGTYEQYF.

The chain uses TRBV11-3 and TRBJ2-2; D possibly corresponds to TRBD1 (5 bases). CDR3 length equals 12 residues. Trimming took off 5 bases at V and 6 bases at J, with 7 bases between the two ends. Germline V CDR1 and CDR2: SGHNT, YENEEA. The DNA for the CDR3 is TGTGCCAGCAGCAAGGGGCCCGGGGAGCTGTTTTTT. Its translation is CASSKGPGELFF.

In this sample, this clone turned up a few times. The gene calls are TRBV7-2 and TRBJ2-7, with 9 bases identical to TRBD1. Germline assignment: CDR1 SGHTA and CDR2 FQGNSA. The CDR3 covers 14 residues. Trimming cost V 4 bases and J 2 bases; bases outside gene matches: 3. The DNA for the CDR3 is TGTGCCAGCAGCTCGGACAGGGGCACCTACGAGCAGTACTTC. Translation: CASSSDRGTYEQYF. Full variable domain (missing parts from reference TRBV7-2 and TRBJ2-7): GAGVSQSPSNKVTEKGKDVELRCDPISGHTALYWYRQSLGQGLEFLIYFQGNSAPDKSGLPSDRFSAERTGGSVSTLTIQRTQQEDSAVYLCASSSDRGTYEQYFGPGTRLTVT.

V is TRBV2 and J is TRBJ2-2, with D possibly being TRBD2 (6 bases). CDR1 is SNHLY, CDR2 FYNNEI, per germline. Trimming left V 2 bases short and J 2 bases short, with 9 bases between. The CDR3 runs to 15 residues. CDR3 DNA sequence: TGTGCCAGCAGTGAACTAGCGACTAACACCGGGGAGCTGTTTTTT. It is translated as CASSELATNTGELFF. The variable domain in full, with the rest retrieved from reference TRBV2 and TRBJ2-2, is EPEVTQTPSHQVTQMGQEVILRCVPISNHLYFYWYRQILGQKVEFLVSFYNNEISEKSEIFDDQFSVERPDGSNFTLKIRSTKLEDSAMYFCASSELATNTGELFFGEGSRLTVL.

This clone has only one observation. The chain employs TRBV2 and TRBJ2-5; tentatively, D is TRBD2 (6 bases). There are 11 residues in the CDR3. Deletions cut 8 bases from V and 4 bases from J, with 8 bases between. CDR1 is SNHLY and CDR2 is FYNNEI in the germline V gene. The CDR3: CASASVETQYF. The DNA for the CDR3 is TGTGCCAGCGCTAGCGTAGAGACCCAGTACTTC.

CDR3 sequence reads: CASSLGQIQETQYF. In DNA form, the CDR3 reads TGTGCCAGCAGCTTGGGACAAATTCAAGAGACCCAGTACTTC. The gene calls are TRBV11-2 and TRBJ2-5; a weak D match, TRBD1 (6 bases). The V gene's germline CDR1 is SGHAT and CDR2 FQNNGV. The CDR3 length is 14 residues. V was clipped by 3 bases and J by 2 bases, with 10 bases between them.

The table lists this clone with a few counts. V and J are TRBV7-9 and TRBJ1-5; D possibly corresponds to TRBD1 (5 bases). Trimming pared 3 bases from V and 4 bases from J, leaving 7 bases between. The CDR3 has 13 amino acids. Germline V CDR1 and CDR2: SEHNR, FQNEAQ (reference sequence). CDR3 amino acids: CASSFSGNQPQHF. CDR3 coding DNA: TGTGCCAGCAGCTTTTCAGGGAATCAGCCCCAGCATTTT.

The V and J genes are TRBV19 and TRBJ2-1; TRBD2 aligns across 7 bases. V gave up 4 bases and J gave up 6 bases; unmatched junction bases: 6. From germline, CDR1 is LNHDA and CDR2 SQIVND (reference sequence). The CDR3 is made up of 14 amino acids. CDR3 protein: CASSKSGVSNEQFF. The CDR3 DNA follows: TGTGCCAGTAGTAAGAGCGGGGTCAGCAATGAGCAGTTCTTC.

The chain's CDR3 is CASSQAEQGSNQPQHF. In nucleotides, the CDR3 is TGTGCCAGCAGCCAGGCTGAACAGGGATCTAATCAGCCCCAGCATTTT. The rearrangement uses TRBV4-2 and TRBJ1-5; possible D gene TRBD1, 6 bases. The CDR3 has 16 amino acids. Germline V gene data show CDR1 as LGHNA and CDR2 as YNFKEQ. Trimming stripped 3 bases from V and 4 bases from J, with 16 bases between.

V usage is TRBV6-5 and J usage is TRBJ1-4; a possible D gene is TRBD1 (5 bases). Germline CDR1 reads MNHEY; CDR2 reads SVGAGI. The CDR3 has 15 amino acids. With 0 bases removed from V and 7 bases from J, the gap between germline ends came to 12 bases. Written as DNA, the CDR3 is TGTGCCAGCAGTTACTCTGGAGGGGACGGTGAAAAACTGTTTTTT. This codes for CASSYSGGDGEKLFF.

The chain has TRBV6-5 and TRBJ1-5, with TRBD1 matching over 8 bases. Germline values: CDR1 MNHEY, CDR2 SVGAGI. The CDR3 contains 15 residues. The J segment lost 4 bases and the V segment lost 8 bases, leaving 10 bases of the junction unmatched. The CDR3 DNA reads TGTGCCAGCGGGACCCCCGACAGGGGTAATCAGCCCCAGCATTTT. Translation: CASGTPDRGNQPQHF.

The chain carries TRBV18 and TRBJ1-1; D is ambiguous. The germline V gene encodes CDR1 KGHSH and CDR2 LQKENI. The V end was cut by 1 base, the J end by 1 base, with 10 bases between. The CDR3 has 15 residues. In DNA, the CDR3 is TGTGCCAGCTCACCACAAGCGCAGCCGAACACTGAAGCTTTCTTT. This codes for CASSPQAQPNTEAFF. Variable domain in full (rest from reference TRBV18 and TRBJ1-1): NAGVMQNPRHLVRRRGQEARLRCSPMKGHSHVYWYRQLPEEGLKFMVYLQKENIIDESGMPKERFSAEFPKEGPSILRIQQVVRGDSAAYFCASSPQAQPNTEAFFGQGTRLTVV.

This chain links TRBV9 with TRBJ2-5, with a possible D match to TRBD2 (6 bases). Germline V gives CDR1 SGDLS, CDR2 YYNGEE. V dropped 1 base and J dropped 5 bases, with 15 bases sitting between them. The CDR3 consists of 15 residues. The CDR3 bases are TGTGCCAGCAGCGTAATGGGGGGTAGCTGGGAGACCCAGTACTTC. As protein: CASSVMGGSWETQYF.

V is TRBV30 and J is TRBJ2-7; a possible D gene is TRBD2 (6 bases). The V and J ends lost 8 bases and 6 bases respectively, with 11 bases between them. CDR3 size: 10 residues. The germline CDR1 and CDR2 sequences are GTSNPN and SVGIG (reference sequence). DNA of the CDR3: TGTGCCCCGACGGAGGGCGAGCAGTACTTC. Protein sequence: CAPTEGEQYF.

The chain is built from TRBV15 and TRBJ2-1; TRBD1 is a possible D gene (6 bases). Germline V gives CDR1 LNHNV, CDR2 YYDKDF (reference sequence). The CDR3 is made up of 15 amino acids. V was shortened by 3 bases and J by 1 base, with 10 bases between the two germline ends. The CDR3 DNA is TGTGCCACCAGCAGTAGAACAGGGTCCTACAATGAGCAGTTCTTC. Translation gives CATSSRTGSYNEQFF.

The chain carries TRBV24-1 and TRBJ2-2; TRBD1 is a possible D gene (6 bases). Germline values: CDR1 KGHDR, CDR2 SFDVKD. The CDR3 consists of 15 residues. Trimming shortened V by 5 bases and J by 1 base, and 10 bases separated the two germline ends. The CDR3 DNA is TGTGCCACCAGTGCCCCACAGGGGAACACCGGGGAGCTGTTTTTT. Residues: CATSAPQGNTGELFF.

The genes are TRBV7-8 and TRBJ2-1, with 10 bases matching TRBD2. V shed 1 base, J shed 3 bases, and the junction held 3 bases outside the gene matches. This CDR3 has 16 amino acids. Per germline, CDR1 SGHVS and CDR2 FQNEAQ. In DNA, the CDR3 is TGTGCCAGCAGCTTAGTGGGACTAGCGAACTACAATGAGCAGTTCTTC. It codes for CASSLVGLANYNEQFF. The full variable domain, in which reference TRBV7-8 and TRBJ2-1 provide the parts outside the CDR3, is GAGVSQSPRYKVAKRGQDVALRCDPISGHVSLFWYQQALGQGPEFLTYFQNEAQLDKSGLPSDRFFAERPEGSVSTLKIQRTQQEDSAVYLCASSLVGLANYNEQFFGPGTRLTVL.

This chain links TRBV5-1 with TRBJ1-2, with TRBD1 matching 12 bases. The CDR3 is 15 amino acids. Trimming took 5 bases from V and 8 from J; bases not matched to a gene: 10. Germline lookup yields CDR1 SGHRS and CDR2 YFSETQ. DNA of the CDR3: TGCGCCAGCAGTTCCGGGACAGGGGGCGCAAAAGGCTACACCTTC. Its translation: CASSSGTGGAKGYTF.

The V gene is TRBV7-9, the J gene TRBJ2-3; no clear D gene. V dropped 5 bases and J dropped 3 bases, with 21 bases sitting between them. Germline CDR1 and CDR2: SEHNR and FQNEAQ (reference sequence). This CDR3 is 17 amino acids long. The CDR3 protein is CASSRTMADSATDTQYF. For the CDR3, the DNA is TGTGCCAGCAGCCGCACCATGGCGGATTCAGCGACAGATACGCAGTATTTT. Full variable domain (missing parts from reference TRBV7-9 and TRBJ2-3): DTGVSQNPRHKITKRGQNVTFRCDPISEHNRLYWYRQTLGQGPEFLTYFQNEAQLEKSRLLSDRFSAERPKGSFSTLEIQRTEQGDSAMYLCASSRTMADSATDTQYFGPGTRLTVL.

The chain couples TRBV19 to TRBJ1-1; D is possibly TRBD1 (6 bases). Germline V gene lookup returns CDR1 LNHDA and CDR2 SQIVND (reference sequence). This CDR3 is 13 amino acids long. V was trimmed by 6 bases and J by 0 bases, leaving 8 bases between them. DNA for the CDR3: TGTGCCAGTAGGACAGGCATGAACACTGAAGCTTTCTTT. Amino acids: CASRTGMNTEAFF.

This clone came up once. V usage is TRBV12-5 and J usage is TRBJ2-3, with D perhaps matching TRBD2 (6 bases). Germline V gene data show CDR1 as LGHNT and CDR2 as FRNRAP. The CDR3 contains 14 residues. V lost 6 bases, J lost 1 base, and 11 bases lay in between. CDR3 region: CASGGSFGTDTQYF. CDR3 coding DNA: TGTGCTAGTGGCGGGAGTTTTGGCACAGATACGCAGTATTTT.

The chain couples TRBV10-3 to TRBJ1-6; TRBD1 matches 10 bases. This CDR3 contains 15 residues. V lost 6 bases, J lost 10 bases, and 9 bases stayed unmatched. Germline values: CDR1 ENHRY, CDR2 SYGVKD. This CDR3 is CAISPSGTGASPLHF. The CDR3 bases are TGTGCCATCAGCCCATCCGGGACAGGGGCCTCACCCCTCCACTTT.

In DNA form, the CDR3 reads TGTGCCAGCAGTCCCCTCCGGAGCACAGATACGCAGTATTTT. Translating gives CASSPLRSTDTQYF. The V and J genes are TRBV27 and TRBJ2-3; D not certain. Trimming took 5 bases from V and 0 from J, leaving 9 bases between them. The CDR3 is 14 residues long. Germline V gene lookup returns CDR1 MNHEY and CDR2 SMNVEV (reference sequence).

The genes are TRBV9 and TRBJ1-6, with TRBD1 matching 9 bases. CDR1 and CDR2 from the germline V gene are SGDLS and YYNGEE. This CDR3 comprises 16 residues. CDR3 loop: CAPRGGQGNFNSPLHF. CDR3 sequence (DNA): TGTGCTCCTCGAGGGGGACAGGGTAATTTTAATTCACCCCTCCACTTT. Based on the CDR3 plus reference TRBV9 and TRBJ1-6, the full variable domain is DSGVTQTPKHLITATGQRVTLRCSPRSGDLSVYWYQQSLDQGLQFLIQYYNGEERAKGNILERFSAQQFPDLHSELNLSSLELGDSALYFCAPRGGQGNFNSPLHFGNGTRLTVT.

The chain combines TRBV2 with TRBJ2-2; 12 nucleotides align to TRBD2. This CDR3 comprises 16 residues. V lost 6 bases, J lost 2 bases, and 4 bases stayed unmatched. CDR1 is SNHLY and CDR2 is FYNNEI in the germline V gene. The CDR3 is CASRATSGSNTGELFF. CDR3 bases: TGTGCCAGCAGAGCGACTAGCGGGAGTAACACCGGGGAGCTGTTTTTT.

CDR3 protein: CASKQVNPYEQYF. In nucleotides, the CDR3 is TGTGCCAGCAAACAGGTCAACCCCTACGAGCAGTACTTC. The chain uses TRBV6-4 and TRBJ2-7; D may be TRBD1 (5 bases). The CDR3 has 13 amino acids. The V end was cut by 7 bases, the J end by 2 bases, with 12 bases between. Germline CDR1 and CDR2: MRHNA and SNTAGT.